This entry lists 26 T cell receptor beta chains sequenced from one sample in a study of T-cell memory formation after mild COVID-19. TCRdb re-derived calls from the 5' RACE reads in MiXCR, one entry per CDR3 protein. The sample contains about 300,000 distinct CDR3 sequences, just under 20% of which appear only once. The sequencing sample was made of PBMCs or a T cell subset sorted from them (not recorded which). These receptors all come from a man younger than 35 who had mild COVID-19 (a few samples of this study predate the infection). Cell type and time point are not known.

This chain uses TRBV2 with TRBJ2-7; D gene uncertain. This CDR3 contains 15 residues. The V end lost 2 bases, the J end lost 2 bases, and 13 bases lay between the germline ends. In germline, CDR1 is SNHLY, CDR2 FYNNEI. The CDR3 nucleotides read TGTGCCAGCAGTGAAAGTAGGCACCAAACCTACGAGCAGTACGTC. Protein product: CASSESRHQTYEQYV.

The chain is built from TRBV4-2 and TRBJ2-5, with TRBD2 identical over 7 bases. With V trimmed by 1 base and J by 4 bases, 3 bases remained unmatched. Germline assignment: CDR1 LGHNA and CDR2 YNFKEQ. The CDR3 covers 14 residues. The CDR3 DNA follows: TGTGCCAGCAGCCAAGTTGGCGGGGGAGAGACCCAGTACTTC. Translating it yields CASSQVGGGETQYF.

The chain joins TRBV12-3 or TRBV12-4 to TRBJ1-5; D is undetermined. This CDR3 has 12 residues. With 7 bases removed from V and 4 bases from J, the gap between germline ends came to 8 bases. The CDR3 DNA follows: TGTGCCAGCACCAAAGAGAATCAGCCCCAGCATTTT. This codes for CASTKENQPQHF.

J is TRBJ1-1 and V is TRBV7-8; D is unclear. The V and J ends lost 5 bases and 2 bases respectively, with 12 bases between them. This CDR3 has 14 amino acids. In germline, CDR1 is SGHVS, CDR2 FQNEAQ. The CDR3 here is CASSPFGVNTEAFF. The CDR3 region has the DNA TGTGCCAGCAGCCCTTTTGGAGTAAACACTGAAGCTTTCTTT.

The CDR3 spells CASSVLAGESHYEQYF. The CDR3 nucleotides read TGTGCCAGCAGTGTACTAGCGGGGGAGTCGCACTACGAGCAGTACTTC. J is TRBJ2-7 and V is TRBV6-1; 11 bases match TRBD2. V trimming: 4 bases; J trimming: 3 bases; junction bases outside the gene matches: 8. Germline CDR1 is MNHNS and CDR2 is SASEGT. The CDR3 totals 16 residues.

The rearrangement links TRBV4-3 to TRBJ2-5; 9 bases match TRBD2. With V trimmed by 4 bases and J by 1 base, 7 bases remained unmatched. Germline V gene lookup returns CDR1 LGHNA and CDR2 YSLEER. This CDR3 contains 16 residues. CDR3 nucleotide sequence: TGCGCCAGCAGCCGCCTCGGGCGGGGGGGCCAAGAGACCCAGTACTTC. Translating gives CASSRLGRGGQETQYF.

The V and J genes are TRBV9 and TRBJ2-3; D could derive from TRBD1 or TRBD2 (6 bases each). Trimming removed 4 bases at V and 2 bases at J, with 11 bases between. The CDR3 length is 14 residues. Per germline, CDR1 SGDLS and CDR2 YYNGEE. The CDR3 sequence: CASSRGRNTDTQYF. CDR3 sequence (DNA): TGTGCCAGCAGCCGGGGGCGGAACACAGATACGCAGTATTTT.

This clonotype was counted only a few times. In nucleotides, the CDR3 is TGTGCCAGCAGCTTGGCAAGCGCGAACACCGGGGAGCTGTTTTTT. Translation: CASSLASANTGELFF. The chain uses TRBV7-2 and TRBJ2-2; unclear D gene. The CDR3 loop spans 15 amino acids. Germline V CDR1 and CDR2: SGHTA, FQGNSA. V shed 3 bases and J shed 0 bases, with 8 bases lying between them.

The V gene is TRBV5-6, the J gene TRBJ2-5; no definite D call. The CDR3 runs to 13 residues. CDR1 is SGHDT and CDR2 is YYEEEE in the germline V gene. Trimming removed 5 bases from V and 4 bases from J, with 12 bases in between. The CDR3 sequence: CASSLPLGETQYF. CDR3 coding DNA: TGTGCCAGCAGTCTGCCTTTAGGAGAGACCCAGTACTTC.

This chain uses TRBV4-2 with TRBJ2-5; 13 nucleotides align to TRBD2. Germline CDR1 and CDR2: LGHNA and YNFKEQ. This CDR3 comprises 17 residues. The V segment lost 0 bases and the J segment 2 bases; nucleotides outside the gene matches: 3. The CDR3 is CASSQEGLAGEQETQYF. The CDR3 DNA reads as TGTGCCAGCAGCCAAGAAGGACTAGCGGGGGAACAAGAGACCCAGTACTTC.

The J gene is TRBJ2-3, the V gene TRBV23-1; 7 nucleotides agree with TRBD2. TRBV23-1 is assigned to the ORF class and has an uncertain function. V trimming: 4 bases; J trimming: 6 bases; junction bases outside the gene matches: 7. The CDR3 extends over 14 amino acids. CDR3 DNA: TGCGCCAGCAGTCCTTGCGGGGGATCGGATACGCAGTATTTT. Protein product: CASSPCGGSDTQYF.

The J gene is TRBJ2-3, the V gene TRBV20-1; D perhaps matches TRBD2 (5 bases). Germline V gene sequence: CDR1 DFQATT, CDR2 SNEGSKA (reference sequence). The CDR3 totals 14 residues. V shed 0 bases and J shed 2 bases, with 9 bases lying between them. CDR3 in DNA: TGCAGTGCTAGAGATTCGGGATTCACAGATACGCAGTATTTT. Amino acids: CSARDSGFTDTQYF.

The gene calls are TRBV3-1 and TRBJ2-4; TRBD1 is a possible D gene (7 bases). The germline CDR1 and CDR2 sequences are LGHDT and YNNKEL (reference sequence). V gave up 2 bases and J gave up 0 bases, with 14 bases separating them. This CDR3 is built from 17 residues. This chain's CDR3 is CASSQPRQGLAKNIQYF. The CDR3, as DNA: TGTGCCAGCAGCCAACCCCGACAGGGACTAGCCAAAAACATTCAGTACTTC.

This clonotype was counted between two and nine times. This chain uses TRBV5-1 with TRBJ1-1; the D is unclear. V was shortened by 6 bases and J by 0 bases, with 9 bases between the two germline ends. Germline V gene sequence: CDR1 SGHRS, CDR2 YFSETQ. This CDR3 has 13 amino acids. The DNA of the CDR3 is TGCGCCAGCAAAATTTGGTTGAACACTGAAGCTTTCTTT. It codes for CASKIWLNTEAFF. Filled out from reference TRBV5-1 and TRBJ1-1, the complete variable domain reads KAGVTQTPRYLIKTRGQQVTLSCSPISGHRSVSWYQQTPGQGLQFLFEYFSETQRNKGNFPGRFSGRQFSNSRSEMNVSTLELGDSALYLCASKIWLNTEAFFGQGTRLTVV.

A single count supports this clonotype. This sequence joins TRBV7-6 and TRBJ1-5; 7 nucleotides line up with TRBD1. The CDR3 contains 18 residues. Germline CDR1 SGHVS, CDR2 FNYEAQ. V dropped 2 bases and J dropped 0; count of bases not matched to a gene: 10. The CDR3 is CASSLWSRDSNSNQPQHF. Here the CDR3 DNA reads TGTGCCAGCAGCTTATGGTCCCGGGACAGTAATAGCAATCAGCCCCAGCATTTT.

Concerning this clonotype: A much larger clonotype is one base distant, so this may be a read error. The chain uses TRBV7-2 and TRBJ2-7, with 8 bases identical to TRBD2. CDR3 length: 15 residues. The V gene's germline CDR1 is SGHTA and CDR2 FQGNSA. The junction had 5 bases not matched to a gene; V was cut back by 1 base and J by 3 bases. The CDR3 sequence is CASSLGVGGVYEQYF. The CDR3 DNA sequence: TGTGCCAGCAGCTTAGGAGTCGGGGGGGTCTACGAGCAGTACTTC.

The V call is TRBV9, the J call TRBJ1-5; no definite D call. Deletions cut 1 base from V and 2 bases from J, with 10 bases between. The germline CDR1 and CDR2 sequences are SGDLS and YYNGEE. There are 15 residues in the CDR3. CDR3 residues: CASSVSEGGNQPQHF. DNA of the CDR3: TGTGCCAGCAGCGTATCTGAGGGCGGCAATCAGCCCCAGCATTTT.

The chain recombines TRBV7-6 with TRBJ2-6, with D uncertain. Germline V gives CDR1 SGHVS, CDR2 FNYEAQ. The CDR3 runs to 14 residues. V lost 5 bases and J lost 1, with 6 bases in between. As DNA, the CDR3 is TGTGCCAGCAGCCCTTTTTCTGGGGCCAACGTCCTGACTTTC. This gives the protein CASSPFSGANVLTF. The full variable domain, in which reference TRBV7-6 and TRBJ2-6 provide the parts outside the CDR3, is GAGVSQSPRYKVTKRGQDVALRCDPISGHVSLYWYRQALGQGPEFLTYFNYEAQQDKSGLPNDRFSAERPEGSISTLTIQRTEQRDSAMYRCASSPFSGANVLTFGAGSRLTVL.

In DNA form, the CDR3 reads TGTGCCACCCAAATAGACAGGGAAGGCGGCTACACCTTC. It yields the protein CATQIDREGGYTF. This chain uses TRBV6-6 with TRBJ1-2, with 7 bases aligning to TRBD1. The CDR3 contains 13 residues. V dropped 10 bases and J dropped 8; count of bases not matched to a gene: 13. Germline CDR1 MNHNY, CDR2 SVGAGI (reference sequence).

This clonotype was seen only a few times. The gene calls are TRBV6-1 and TRBJ2-3, with TRBD1 as a possible D gene (6 bases). Between the trimmed V and J ends, which lost 6 bases and 5 bases, there was a span of 18 bases. The CDR3 sequence is 15 residues long. Looked up from germline, CDR1 is MNHNS and CDR2 is SASEGT. In DNA, the CDR3 is TGTGCCAGCAGGGCCTGGACAGCCTGGGGAGATACGCAGTATTTT. Its translation: CASRAWTAWGDTQYF.

V is TRBV5-6 and J is TRBJ1-5; D gene uncertain. Trimming took off 0 bases at V and 4 bases at J, with 11 bases between the two ends. Germline CDR1 and CDR2: SGHDT and YYEEEE. This CDR3 region has 15 residues. The CDR3 nucleotides are TGTGCCAGCAGCTTGGGGTCCGTGTTGAATCAGCCCCAGCATTTT. It specifies CASSLGSVLNQPQHF. The full variable domain, completed using reference TRBV5-6 and TRBJ1-5, is DAGVTQSPTHLIKTRGQQVTLRCSPKSGHDTVSWYQQALGQGPQFIFQYYEEEERQRGNFPDRFSGHQFPNYSSELNVNALLLGDSALYLCASSLGSVLNQPQHFGDGTRLSIL.

This clonotype was counted only a few times. J is TRBJ2-1 and V is TRBV19, with a weak D call TRBD1 (5 bases). Germline assignment: CDR1 LNHDA and CDR2 SQIVND (reference sequence). The CDR3 covers 13 residues. The germline V and J ends were trimmed by 5 bases and 4 bases, with 9 bases remaining between them. The CDR3 here is CASSGASYNEQFF. The CDR3 nucleotides read TGTGCCAGTAGTGGGGCTAGTTACAATGAGCAGTTCTTC.

This clonotype occurred a few times. The chain joins TRBV7-9 to TRBJ1-1; D possibly corresponds to TRBD1 (6 bases). The CDR3 covers 14 residues. Germline V lookup: CDR1 SEHNR, CDR2 FQNEAQ (reference sequence). Deletions cut 3 bases from V and 7 bases from J, with 15 bases between. The CDR3 loop is CASSLGEGVVEAFF. For the CDR3, the DNA is TGTGCCAGCAGCTTGGGCGAGGGGGTAGTTGAAGCTTTCTTT.

This sequence joins TRBV7-6 and TRBJ2-1, with 8 bases aligning to TRBD1. CDR1 and CDR2 from the germline V gene are SGHVS and FNYEAQ. This CDR3 has 12 residues. V was pared by 5 bases and J by 9 bases, with 3 bases of the junction left unmatched. The CDR3 DNA is TGTGCCAGCAGCCCGGACAGGGCTGAGCAGTTCTTC. The encoded protein is CASSPDRAEQFF.

The table lists this clonotype with a few counts. The rearrangement uses TRBV7-3 and TRBJ1-2; D is unclear. There are 13 residues in the CDR3. Germline V lookup: CDR1 SGHTA, CDR2 FQGTGA. The V gene lost 3 bases and the J gene lost 10 bases, with 15 bases spanning the gap. The CDR3, as DNA: TGTGCCAGCAGCTTTGGACCCCTAAGCGACTACACCTTC. Amino acids: CASSFGPLSDYTF.

The V gene is TRBV7-9, the J gene TRBJ1-1; TRBD1 agrees at 7 bases. CDR1 is SEHNR, CDR2 FQNEAQ, per germline (reference sequence). Trimming took 4 bases from V and 5 from J; bases not matched to a gene: 10. The CDR3 consists of 15 residues. The DNA for the CDR3 is TGTGCCAGCAGCTCAACCACAGGGGTCAGGACTGAAGCTTTCTTT. Residues: CASSSTTGVRTEAFF.